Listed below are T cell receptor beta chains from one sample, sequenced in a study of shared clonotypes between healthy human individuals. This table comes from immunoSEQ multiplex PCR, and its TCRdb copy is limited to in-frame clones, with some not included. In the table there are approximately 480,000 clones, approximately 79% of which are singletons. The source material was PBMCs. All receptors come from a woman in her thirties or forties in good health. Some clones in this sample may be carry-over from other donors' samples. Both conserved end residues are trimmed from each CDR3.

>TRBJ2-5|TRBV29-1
SVGDRGETQY
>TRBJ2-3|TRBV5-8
ASSARGPGADTQY
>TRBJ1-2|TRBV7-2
ASSTRTGGRYGYT
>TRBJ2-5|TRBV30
AWSTWGEVWETQY
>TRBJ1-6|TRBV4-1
ASSQVDLISYNSPLH
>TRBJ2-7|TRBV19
ASSTGLAEQY
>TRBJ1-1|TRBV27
ASSSATGVGHMNTEAF
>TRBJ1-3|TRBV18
ASSPPSFGGGNTIY
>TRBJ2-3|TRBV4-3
ASSQGPLVGGRTDTQY
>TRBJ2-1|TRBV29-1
SGGTSGGYNEQF
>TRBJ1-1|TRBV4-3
ASSQLTWGADTEAF
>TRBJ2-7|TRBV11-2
ASSLSGRSSYEQY
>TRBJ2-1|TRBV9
ASSVDPGGPADLYNEQF
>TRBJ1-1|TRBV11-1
ASSPNTEAF
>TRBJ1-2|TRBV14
ASSQGRPPYGYT
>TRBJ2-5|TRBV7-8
ASSLIIGAALNMETQY
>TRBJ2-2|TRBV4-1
ASSQGGWVSSGELF
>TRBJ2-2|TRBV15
ATSRDQGVSANTGELF
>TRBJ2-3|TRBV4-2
ASQREGREDTQY
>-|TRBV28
ASSPQTGLPYEQY
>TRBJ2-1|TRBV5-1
ASSLAWSNNEQF
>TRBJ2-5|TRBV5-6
ASSWGRIEETQY
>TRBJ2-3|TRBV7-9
ASSRDRGLDTQY
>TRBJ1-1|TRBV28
ASTPSRLGNTEAF
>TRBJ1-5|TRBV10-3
ATAPGTELNQPQH
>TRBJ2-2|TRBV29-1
SVRQGADTGELF
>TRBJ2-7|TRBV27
ASSWGPSYEQY
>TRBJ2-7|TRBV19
ASSPRGRSSYEQY
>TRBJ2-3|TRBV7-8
ASSLVRAGTDTQY
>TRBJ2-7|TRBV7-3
ASSLNSPGTGAGEQY
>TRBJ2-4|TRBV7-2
ASSLAGGTIGIQY
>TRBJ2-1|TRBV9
ASSVTGGNIHEQF
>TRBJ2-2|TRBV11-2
ASSPWRGRTGELF
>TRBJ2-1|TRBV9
ASSVISGAGEQF
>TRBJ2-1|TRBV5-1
ASSLVAGGRSNEQF
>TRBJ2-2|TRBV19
ASSPERRVGPGELF
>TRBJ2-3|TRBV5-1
ASSSRQGHTDTQY
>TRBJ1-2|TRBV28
ASSLVRQDIYGYT
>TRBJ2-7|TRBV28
ASRNTGQTYEQY
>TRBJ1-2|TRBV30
AWETGNGPYGYT
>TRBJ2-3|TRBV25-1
ASQGRTGGGLDTQY
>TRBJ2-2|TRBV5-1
ASSHPGLGNTGELF
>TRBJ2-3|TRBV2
ASRADRGRDTQY
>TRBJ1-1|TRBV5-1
ASNPQGGDTEAF
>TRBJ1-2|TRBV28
ASSRRDNYGYT
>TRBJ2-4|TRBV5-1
ASSPEWQGKNIQY